This record looks at one T cell receptor beta chain sequence and its context. The data were obtained in a study of blood T cell repertoires in COVID-19. Generated by immunoSEQ multiplex PCR, the TCRdb table keeps only in-frame clones and is missing some. The sample comprises about 99,000 clones, approximately 87% of which are singletons, and 13% rests with the top ten. The V gene's germline CDR1 is SGHAT and CDR2 FQNNGV. V lost 1 base, J lost 2 bases, and 8 bases lay in between. The CDR3 loop spans 15 amino acids. Sequencing was carried out using peripheral blood. The chain links TRBV11-2 to TRBJ2-2, with unresolved D. The sequence derives from a human donor in a cohort sampled during active or convalescent COVID-19. Here the CDR3 DNA reads TGTGCCAGCAGCTTAGTGGCAGTCAACACCGGGGAGCTGTTTTTT. Residues: CASSLVAVNTGELFF.